Below, 27 T cell receptor beta chains from the same sample are listed, as sequenced in a study of blood T cell repertoires in COVID-19. The repertoire was sequenced with immunoSEQ multiplex PCR; TCRdb's copy has only in-frame clones and lacks some. Among over 100,000 clones listed, roughly 79% were seen once. The sample taken for sequencing was peripheral blood. These receptors all stem from an older woman with active or convalescent COVID-19.

V is TRBV3-1 (or the pseudogene TRBV3-2) and J is TRBJ2-3; weak D call: TRBD2 (6 bases). Trimming pared 1 base from V and 1 base from J, leaving 15 bases between. This CDR3 region has 17 residues. The V gene's germline CDR1 is LGHDT and CDR2 YNNKEL (reference sequence). CDR3 amino acids: CASSQAWREVGTDTQYF. CDR3 in DNA: TGTGCCAGCAGCCAAGCATGGAGGGAGGTGGGCACAGATACGCAGTATTTT.

J is TRBJ2-7 and V is TRBV30; D unclear. CDR3 length: 12 residues. Germline loops: CDR1 GTSNPN, CDR2 SVGIG (reference sequence). V was trimmed by 0 bases and J by 4 bases, leaving 7 bases between them. The CDR3 region is CAWSVKQYEQYF. DNA of the CDR3: TGTGCCTGGAGTGTAAAACAGTACGAGCAGTACTTC.

The chain is built from TRBV18 and TRBJ2-5; possible D gene TRBD2, 6 bases. Germline V lookup: CDR1 KGHSH, CDR2 LQKENI. V was shortened by 2 bases and J by 4 bases, with 14 bases between the two germline ends. The CDR3 is 15 residues long. The CDR3 DNA is TGTGCCAGCTCACCAGCCTTGGGGGGACGAGAGACCCAGTACTTC. Residues: CASSPALGGRETQYF.

The V gene is TRBV9, the J gene TRBJ2-5; 14 bases line up with TRBD2. The V gene's germline CDR1 is SGDLS and CDR2 YYNGEE. After removal of 3 bases from V and 4 bases from J, the junction contained 8 bases not matched to a gene. The CDR3 has 17 amino acids. The CDR3 DNA is TGTGCCAGCAGCGCGACTAGCGGGGGGGCCTCGGGAGAGACCCAGTACTTC. Encoded protein: CASSATSGGASGETQYF.

This chain joins TRBV7-2 and TRBJ1-4; TRBD1 aligns across 7 bases. The germline CDR1 and CDR2 sequences are SGHTA and FQGNSA. This CDR3 has 13 amino acids. Trimming took 7 bases from V and 4 from J; bases not matched to a gene: 3. The CDR3 loop is CASKTGINEKLFF. CDR3 DNA: TGTGCCAGCAAGACAGGGATTAATGAAAAACTGTTTTTT.

The chain joins TRBV11-2 to TRBJ2-2; TRBD2 agrees at 8 bases. Germline V gene lookup returns CDR1 SGHAT and CDR2 FQNNGV. The CDR3 loop spans 17 amino acids. The junction had 6 bases not matched to a gene; V was cut back by 3 bases and J by 0 bases. CDR3 in DNA: TGTGCCAGCAGCTTGGTGATAGCGGGATCGAACACCGGGGAGCTGTTTTTT. This gives the protein CASSLVIAGSNTGELFF.

The J gene is TRBJ2-5, the V gene TRBV28; TRBD2 aligns across 14 bases. J lost 5 bases, V lost 7 bases, and 6 bases had no gene match. CDR1 is MDHEN, CDR2 SYDVKM, per germline. The CDR3 has 15 amino acids. The CDR3 loop reads CASNRLAGGSETQYF. The CDR3 DNA follows: TGTGCCAGCAACCGACTAGCGGGAGGGAGCGAGACCCAGTACTTC.

This chain uses TRBV19 with TRBJ1-1, with 9 positions matching TRBD1. The CDR3 totals 15 residues. The V gene end was trimmed by 7 bases and the J gene end by 2 bases; junction bases not matched to a gene: 8. Germline V gene lookup returns CDR1 LNHDA and CDR2 SQIVND (reference sequence). CDR3 DNA sequence: TGTGCCAGTACTCCTCTGGACAGGGGAAACACTGAAGCTTTCTTT. It yields the protein CASTPLDRGNTEAFF. The full variable domain, completed using reference TRBV19 and TRBJ1-1, is DGGITQSPKYLFRKEGQNVTLSCEQNLNHDAMYWYRQDPGQGLRLIYYSQIVNDFQKGDIAEGYSVSREKKESFPLTVTSAQKNPTAFYLCASTPLDRGNTEAFFGQGTRLTVV.

The chain couples TRBV6-6 to TRBJ2-1; 11 positions agree with TRBD2. The J segment lost 4 bases and the V segment lost 5 bases, leaving 10 bases of the junction unmatched. This CDR3 has 17 amino acids. Germline V gene lookup returns CDR1 MNHNY and CDR2 SVGAGI (reference sequence). CDR3 sequence: CASSRQPTSGKYNEQFF. CDR3 DNA sequence: TGTGCCAGCAGTCGCCAACCGACTAGCGGGAAATACAATGAGCAGTTCTTC.

This clone was counted a single time. The chain employs TRBV21-1 and TRBJ1-2. TRBV21-1 is assigned pseudogene status. This CDR3 contains 16 residues. For the CDR3, the DNA is TGTGCCAGCAGCAAAGTACGGGTACGGCAATTAAATGGCTACACCTTC. Its protein product is CASSKVRVRQLNGYTF.

The count of this clone is one. The chain employs TRBV19 and TRBJ2-7; 11 nucleotides match TRBD2. The V gene end was trimmed by 7 bases and the J gene end by 0 bases; junction bases not matched to a gene: 5. CDR1 and CDR2 (germline): LNHDA, SQIVND (reference sequence). This CDR3 is 15 amino acids long. CDR3: CASNPGTSGSYEQYF. CDR3 coding DNA: TGTGCCAGTAACCCGGGGACTAGCGGCTCCTACGAGCAGTACTTC.

The rearrangement uses TRBV7-2 and TRBJ2-3; no clear D gene. The germline V and J ends were trimmed by 5 bases and 4 bases, with 7 bases remaining between them. The length of the CDR3 is 12 residues. Germline assignment: CDR1 SGHTA and CDR2 FQGNSA. In DNA form, the CDR3 reads TGTGCCAGCAGCCCTTCTGCAGATACGCAGTATTTT. Its protein is CASSPSADTQYF.

V gene TRBV19 combines with J gene TRBJ1-2, with 7 bases aligning to TRBD1. The V gene end was trimmed by 6 bases and the J gene end by 4 bases; junction bases not matched to a gene: 11. CDR1 LNHDA and CDR2 SQIVND come from the germline V gene (reference sequence). The CDR3 has 15 residues. The CDR3 reads CASSHPTGYGYGYTF. CDR3 bases: TGTGCCAGTAGCCATCCGACAGGGTACGGCTATGGCTACACCTTC.

J is TRBJ1-1 and V is TRBV5-1; 10 nucleotides match TRBD1. The CDR3 contains 15 residues. In germline, CDR1 is SGHRS, CDR2 YFSETQ. The trim removed 2 bases at V and 5 bases at J, leaving 6 bases unmatched. The DNA for the CDR3 is TGCGCCAGCAGCTTTATCGGGACAGGGGTGACTGAAGCTTTCTTT. Translation gives CASSFIGTGVTEAFF.

This clone has just a few counts. The chain combines TRBV19 with TRBJ1-4, with no clear D. V dropped 3 bases and J dropped 6 bases, with 8 bases sitting between them. CDR3 length: 13 amino acids. CDR1 is LNHDA, CDR2 SQIVND, per germline (reference sequence). The CDR3 DNA sequence: TGTGCCAGTAGTATCAATTCAGATGAAAAACTGTTTTTT. It translates to CASSINSDEKLFF.

The J gene is TRBJ2-3, the V gene TRBV5-1; TRBD1 aligns across 7 bases. This CDR3 comprises 14 residues. Germline V gene lookup returns CDR1 SGHRS and CDR2 YFSETQ. V dropped 4 bases and J dropped 1; count of bases not matched to a gene: 3. The CDR3 DNA sequence: TGCGCCAGCAGCGCGCAGGGGGGCACAGATACGCAGTATTTT. Protein: CASSAQGGTDTQYF.

The chain couples TRBV11-2 to TRBJ1-6, with TRBD1 as a possible D gene (5 bases). The CDR3 has 15 amino acids. CDR1 SGHAT and CDR2 FQNNGV come from the germline V gene. V was shortened by 3 bases and J by 6 bases, with 12 bases between the two germline ends. In DNA form, the CDR3 reads TGTGCCAGCAGCTTCAATTCACAGGTTAATTCACCCCTCCACTTT. Residues: CASSFNSQVNSPLHF.

The V gene is TRBV15, the J gene TRBJ1-1; 7 positions agree with TRBD1. Germline values: CDR1 LNHNV, CDR2 YYDKDF (reference sequence). This CDR3 has 16 amino acids. Germline trimming cut 1 base from V and 4 bases from J; bases unmatched to any gene: 9. CDR3 nucleotides: TGTGCCACCAGCAGAGGCATTACAGGGGTGAGCACTGAAGCTTTCTTT. This encodes CATSRGITGVSTEAFF.

The chain couples TRBV9 to TRBJ2-1; no clear D. V lost 5 bases and J 7 bases, leaving 22 bases between the germline ends. This CDR3 contains 16 residues. The germline gives CDR1 SGDLS, CDR2 YYNGEE. The CDR3 nucleotides read TGTGCCAGCAGTGTGGTATCCCGAGTTGCAACGAATGAGCAGTTCTTC. This sequence encodes CASSVVSRVATNEQFF.

This clone was seen a few times. The CDR3 is CASSLTGGEDTQYF. The CDR3 coding sequence is TGCGCCAGCAGCTTGACAGGGGGTGAAGATACGCAGTATTTT. J is TRBJ2-3 and V is TRBV5-1, with 8 bases that match TRBD1. Per the germline V gene, CDR1 is SGHRS and CDR2 is YFSETQ. The CDR3 loop spans 14 amino acids. The V segment lost 1 base and the J segment 5 bases; nucleotides outside the gene matches: 3.

The chain couples TRBV5-6 to TRBJ1-6; 7 nucleotides match TRBD1. The germline gives CDR1 SGHDT, CDR2 YYEEEE. This CDR3 spans 16 amino acids. V shed 2 bases, J shed 5 bases, and the junction held 7 bases outside the gene matches. Here the CDR3 DNA reads TGTGCCAGCAGCTTCGGTACAGGGGATAATAATTCACCCCTCCACTTT. Translated: CASSFGTGDNNSPLHF.

The V and J genes are TRBV29-1 and TRBJ2-1; 11 positions match TRBD2. The V segment lost 7 bases and the J segment 4 bases; nucleotides outside the gene matches: 6. The CDR3 consists of 14 residues. Germline V gene data show CDR1 as SQVTM and CDR2 as ANQGSEA. In DNA form, the CDR3 reads TGCAGCGCCCCAACTAGCGGGGGATACAATGAGCAGTTCTTC. Its protein is CSAPTSGGYNEQFF.

This clone was recorded many times. V is TRBV12-5 and J is TRBJ2-7, with D tentatively TRBD1 (6 bases). The germline V gene encodes CDR1 LGHNT and CDR2 FRNRAP. The CDR3 sequence is 12 residues long. Trimming took off 6 bases at V and 3 bases at J, with 9 bases between the two ends. CDR3 in DNA: TGTGCTAGTGGGAGGACAGTCTACGAGCAGTACTTC. Its protein product is CASGRTVYEQYF.

The chain uses TRBV7-9 and TRBJ1-4, with 8 bases lining up with TRBD1. Germline V gene sequence: CDR1 SEHNR, CDR2 FQNEAQ (reference sequence). The length of the CDR3 is 16 residues. With 5 bases clipped from V and 5 bases from J, the junction kept 10 bases outside the gene matches. For the CDR3, the DNA is TGTGCCAGCAGCCGTAGACAGGGGAGGGTGAATGAAAAACTGTTTTTT. Protein sequence: CASSRRQGRVNEKLFF.

This chain links TRBV7-9 with TRBJ1-1; D is undetermined. V was clipped by 4 bases and J by 11 bases, with 17 bases between them. The CDR3 runs 13 residues. Per the germline V gene, CDR1 is SEHNR and CDR2 is FQNEAQ (reference sequence). Here the CDR3 reads CASSSMDIGRAFF. In DNA form, the CDR3 reads TGTGCCAGCAGCTCAATGGATATCGGGAGGGCTTTCTTT.

V and J are TRBV7-9 and TRBJ2-3; 10 bases line up with TRBD2. V lost 6 bases and J lost 1; bases outside the gene matches: 4. The CDR3 totals 15 residues. Germline assignment: CDR1 SEHNR and CDR2 FQNEAQ (reference sequence). CDR3 coding DNA: TGTGCCAGCAGGTATGGACTAGCGGGCACAGATACGCAGTATTTT. Translating it yields CASRYGLAGTDTQYF. The variable domain in full, completed from reference TRBV7-9 and TRBJ2-3, reads DTGVSQNPRHKITKRGQNVTFRCDPISEHNRLYWYRQTLGQGPEFLTYFQNEAQLEKSRLLSDRFSAERPKGSFSTLEIQRTEQGDSAMYLCASRYGLAGTDTQYFGPGTRLTVL.

The V gene is TRBV29-1, the J gene TRBJ2-5; 9 bases map to TRBD2. CDR1 and CDR2 from the germline V gene are SQVTM and ANQGSEA. V lost 4 bases, J lost 4 bases, and 28 bases stayed unmatched. CDR3 length equals 21 residues. Here the CDR3 reads CSVVPTPSRSGGTLWGETQYF. The CDR3 DNA reads as TGCAGCGTTGTCCCCACACCCTCCCGTAGCGGGGGTACCCTGTGGGGAGAGACCCAGTACTTC.